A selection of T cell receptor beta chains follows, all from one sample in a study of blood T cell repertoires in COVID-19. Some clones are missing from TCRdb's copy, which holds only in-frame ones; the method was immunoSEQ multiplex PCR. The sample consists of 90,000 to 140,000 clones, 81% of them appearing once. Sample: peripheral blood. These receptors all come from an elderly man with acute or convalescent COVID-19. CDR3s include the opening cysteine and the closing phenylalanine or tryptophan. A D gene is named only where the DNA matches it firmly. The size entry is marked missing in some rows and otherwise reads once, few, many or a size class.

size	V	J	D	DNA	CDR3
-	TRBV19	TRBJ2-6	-	TGTGCCAGTAGGGGGTGGAGGGGTTCTGGGGCCAACGTCCTGACTTTC	CASRGWRGSGANVLTF
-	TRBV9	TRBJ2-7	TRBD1	TGTGCCAGCAGCGTAGCCGGTACAGGGGCCTCACACGAGCAGTACTTC	CASSVAGTGASHEQYF
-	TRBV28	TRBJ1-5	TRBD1	TGTGCCAGCAGTCCCGGGACAGGAAAAAATCAGCCCCAGCATTTT	CASSPGTGKNQPQHF
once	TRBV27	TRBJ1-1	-	TGTGCCAGCAGTTATACACTAACAGGAGAAGCTTTCTTT	CASSYTLTGEAFF
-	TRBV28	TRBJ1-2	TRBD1	TGTGCCAGCAGTCCAAGTTGGACAGGCTATGGCTACACCTTC	CASSPSWTGYGYTF
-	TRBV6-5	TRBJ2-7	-	TGTGCCAGCAGAACCGGACAGACCTACGAGCAGTACTTC	CASRTGQTYEQYF
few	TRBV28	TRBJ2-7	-	TGTGCCAGCAGTTCCCCCCTCGGGACACAGCAGTACTTC	CASSSPLGTQQYF
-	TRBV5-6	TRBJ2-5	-	TGTGCCAGCAGCTTATGGGGAGTGGGTGAAGAGACCCAGTACTTC	CASSLWGVGEETQYF
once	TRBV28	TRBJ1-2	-	TGTGCCAGCAGTTTCGGGGTTCCCTCCTATGGCTACACCTTC	CASSFGVPSYGYTF
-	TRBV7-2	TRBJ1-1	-	TGTGCCAGCAGCCCCCAGAGGGTTACCCTGGCTGGCGGAGCTGCTATCTTT	CASSPQRVTLAGGAAIF
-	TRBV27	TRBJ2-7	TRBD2	TGTGCCAGCAGTGGACTAGCGGGAGGGATGGGGCAGTACTTC	CASSGLAGGMGQYF
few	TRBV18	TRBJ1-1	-	TGTGCCAGCTCTACCATACGAGGGATAACTGAAGCTTTCTTT	CASSTIRGITEAFF
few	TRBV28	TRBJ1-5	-	TGTGCCAGCAGTCGAACAGCAGGGCATCAGCCCCAGCATTTT	CASSRTAGHQPQHF
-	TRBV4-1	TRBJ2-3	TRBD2	TGCGCCAGCAGCCAAGGAGCTAGCGGGAGCCGAGATACGCAGTATTTT	CASSQGASGSRDTQYF
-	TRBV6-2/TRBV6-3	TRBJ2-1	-	TGTGCCAGCAGCCGAGACTACTACAATGAGCAGTTCTTC	CASSRDYYNEQFF
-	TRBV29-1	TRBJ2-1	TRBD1	TGCAGCTCTACCGGGACAGGGGGGAATGAGCAGTTCTTC	CSSTGTGGNEQFF
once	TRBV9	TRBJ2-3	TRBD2	TGTGCCAGCACCAAAAGCGGGGCCACAGATACGCAGTATTTT	CASTKSGATDTQYF
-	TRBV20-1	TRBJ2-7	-	TGCAGTGCCCTTAACTACGAGCAGTACTTC	CSALNYEQYF
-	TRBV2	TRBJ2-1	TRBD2	TGTGCCAGCAGTGAACCAGGGAGGGAAGGAAATGAGCAGTTCTTC	CASSEPGREGNEQFF
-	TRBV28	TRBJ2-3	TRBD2	TGTGCCAGCAGTTCCGATAGCGGGAGTGGGGCAGATACGCAGTATTTT	CASSSDSGSGADTQYF
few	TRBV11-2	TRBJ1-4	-	TGTGCCAGCAGCCCTAGCGCGGGGAGCGGGAATGAAAAACTGTTTTTT	CASSPSAGSGNEKLFF
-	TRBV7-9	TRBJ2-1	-	TGTGCCAGCAGCTTACTGGGGCTAGCGAGTTCCTACAATGAGCAGTTCTTC	CASSLLGLASSYNEQFF
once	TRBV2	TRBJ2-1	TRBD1	TGTGCCAGCAACCCGGACAGGGGGCCCCAGTTCTTC	CASNPDRGPQFF
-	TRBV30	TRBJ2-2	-	TGTGCCTGGAGTCTTGACACACTTCTTACCGGGGAGCTGTTTTTT	CAWSLDTLLTGELFF
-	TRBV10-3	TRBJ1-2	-	TGTGCCATAGCCCGGGACTCCTTTACTGGCTACACCTTC	CAIARDSFTGYTF
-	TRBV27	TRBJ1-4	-	TGTGCCAGCAGTTTTTTCGGACAGCGAAATGAAAAACTGTTTTTT	CASSFFGQRNEKLFF
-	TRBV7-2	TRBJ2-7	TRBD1	TGTGCCAGCAGCTTAGGGGGGACAGGGAGGTACGAGCAGTACTTC	CASSLGGTGRYEQYF
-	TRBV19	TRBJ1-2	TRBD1	TGTGCCAGTCAAAGAGGGGACAGGGTTGATGGCTACACCTTC	CASQRGDRVDGYTF
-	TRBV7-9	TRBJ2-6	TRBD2	TGTGCCATCCAGAGGGAAATGCTAGCGGGGTCCTCTGGGGCCAACGTCCTGACTTTC	CAIQREMLAGSSGANVLTF
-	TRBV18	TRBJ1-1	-	TGTGCCAGCTCGGCGACAAAAATGAACACTGAAGCTTTCTTT	CASSATKMNTEAFF
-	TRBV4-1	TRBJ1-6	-	TGCGCCAGCAGCCAAGAGGGGGGAGGGGACAAGAATTCACCCCTCCACTTT	CASSQEGGGDKNSPLHF
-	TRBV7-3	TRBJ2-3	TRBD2	TGTGCCAGCAGCCCTGGGACGGTAGCGGGTACAGATACGCAGTATTTT	CASSPGTVAGTDTQYF
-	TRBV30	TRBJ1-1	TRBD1	TGTGCCTGGACTCGGGGAGTGGGACAGACGAACACTGAAGCTTTCTTT	CAWTRGVGQTNTEAFF
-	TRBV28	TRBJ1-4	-	TGTGCCAGCAGTACCAGGGTTTCCACTAATGAAAAACTGTTTTTT	CASSTRVSTNEKLFF
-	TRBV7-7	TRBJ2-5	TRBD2	TGTGCTAGCAGCCCGAGCTTACTAGCGGGAGGGCAGGTACGAGAGACCCAGTACTTC	CASSPSLLAGGQVRETQYF
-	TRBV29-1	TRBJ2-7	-	TGCAGCGTTGATGGCGGGTTTGGGTCCTACGAGCAGTACTTC	CSVDGGFGSYEQYF
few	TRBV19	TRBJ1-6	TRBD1	TGTGCCAGTAGTACGGGACAGTGGAATAATTCACCCCTCCACTTT	CASSTGQWNNSPLHF
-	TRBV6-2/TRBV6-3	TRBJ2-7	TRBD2	TGTGCCAGCAGTTACCCGGCGGGAGTAAGGCGCGAGCAGTACTTC	CASSYPAGVRREQYF
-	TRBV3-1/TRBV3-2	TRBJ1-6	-	TGTGCCAGCAGCCAAGACAGTTATAATTCACCCCTCCACTTT	CASSQDSYNSPLHF
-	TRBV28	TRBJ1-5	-	TGTGCCAGCAGTTTTAGAGGGACTCGAAATCAGCCCCAGCATTTT	CASSFRGTRNQPQHF
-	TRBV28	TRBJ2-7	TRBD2	TGTGCCAGTAGCCCGGGACTAGGCTCCTACGAGCAGTACTTC	CASSPGLGSYEQYF
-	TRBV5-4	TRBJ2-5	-	TGTGCCAGCAGCTTCGCCGGGACTGAGAATCCCCAGTACTTC	CASSFAGTENPQYF
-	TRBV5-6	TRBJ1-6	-	TGTGCCAGCAGCCCAGGGTATAATTCACCCCTCCACTTT	CASSPGYNSPLHF
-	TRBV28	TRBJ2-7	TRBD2	TGTGCCAGCAGTTCGGCTAGCGGGAGGGCGGGTCGAGTCGAGCAGTACTTC	CASSSASGRAGRVEQYF
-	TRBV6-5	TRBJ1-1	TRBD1	TGTGCCAGCAGATCCCCGGGACAGGGGACTGAAGCTTTCTTT	CASRSPGQGTEAFF
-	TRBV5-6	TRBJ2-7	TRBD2	TGTGCCAGCAGCTCCGTTAGGACTAGCGGGAGGACCTACGAGCAGTACTTC	CASSSVRTSGRTYEQYF
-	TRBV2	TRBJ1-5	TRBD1	TGTGCCAGCAGGGGACAGGGGTCGGTCAATCAGCCCCAGCATTTT	CASRGQGSVNQPQHF
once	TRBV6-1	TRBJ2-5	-	TGTGCCAGCAGTGAGGCGGTTGGGGCGACCCAAGAGACCCAGTACTTC	CASSEAVGATQETQYF
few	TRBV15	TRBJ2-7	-	TGTGCCACCAGCGGGGGGGCGGTGGGGCAGTACGAGCAGTACTTC	CATSGGAVGQYEQYF
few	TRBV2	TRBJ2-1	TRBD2	TGTGCCAGCAGTACAACTAGCGGGAGTGAGAGTGAGCAGTTCTTC	CASSTTSGSESEQFF
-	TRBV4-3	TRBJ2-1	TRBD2	TGCGCCAGCAGCCTCAGCGGGAGGGCCGGTGAGCAGTTCTTC	CASSLSGRAGEQFF
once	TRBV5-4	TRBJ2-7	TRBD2	TGTGCCAGCAGCTCTGGTCTAGCGGGAGGCTACGAGCAGTACTTC	CASSSGLAGGYEQYF
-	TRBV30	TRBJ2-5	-	TGTGCCTGGAGCCCTCCAAATAGTCAAGAGACCCAGTACTTC	CAWSPPNSQETQYF
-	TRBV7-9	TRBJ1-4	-	TGTGCCAGCAGACGGGACTCACAATATGAAAAACTGTTTTTT	CASRRDSQYEKLFF
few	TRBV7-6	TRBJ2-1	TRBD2	TGTGCCAGCAGCTTAGAGGCTAGCGGGAGGGCAAAATACAATGAGCAGTTCTTC	CASSLEASGRAKYNEQFF
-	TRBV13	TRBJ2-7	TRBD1	TGTGCCAGCAGCTCATCGGGACAGGGTTCCTACGAGCAGTACTTC	CASSSSGQGSYEQYF
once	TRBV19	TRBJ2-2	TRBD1	TGTGCCAGTTCCCGGGACAGGGGGCCCACCGGGGAGCTGTTTTTT	CASSRDRGPTGELFF
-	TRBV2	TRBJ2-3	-	TGTGCCAGCAGCGGGCGGGATCTCACAGATACGCAGTATTTT	CASSGRDLTDTQYF
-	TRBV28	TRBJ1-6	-	TGTGCCAGCAGTGGTACAGGGAGCTCCTATAATTCACCCCTCCACTTT	CASSGTGSSYNSPLHF